Below are 23 T cell receptor beta chains sequenced from a single sample in a study of T cell responses to AZD1222 COVID-19 vaccine. Profiled with immunoSEQ multiplex PCR; TCRdb holds only in-frame clones, not every one. The sample records approximately 150,000 clones, 90% to 95% being singletons. The material was peripheral blood, obtained on day 0 of AZD1222 vaccination. The receptors stem from an adult in good health.

The V call is TRBV18, the J call TRBJ2-6, with TRBD1 matching over 9 bases. The ends lost 4 bases at V and 4 bases at J; junction bases unmatched: 2. CDR3 size: 15 residues. Germline CDR1 and CDR2: KGHSH and LQKENI. The chain's CDR3 is CASSLGQGGANVLTF. In nucleotides, the CDR3 is TGTGCCAGCTCACTGGGACAGGGAGGGGCCAACGTCCTGACTTTC.

The V and J genes are TRBV27 and TRBJ2-2; 7 nucleotides match TRBD2. CDR3 length: 16 amino acids. The V and J ends lost 5 bases and 5 bases, in that order; junction bases with no gene match: 11. Germline CDR1 MNHEY, CDR2 SMNVEV (reference sequence). CDR3 protein: CASSTSWEGPTGELFF. As DNA, the CDR3 is TGTGCCAGCAGTACCTCCTGGGAGGGTCCGACCGGGGAGCTGTTTTTT.

The J gene is TRBJ2-2, the V gene TRBV5-1; possible D gene TRBD2, 5 bases. The CDR3 is made up of 15 amino acids. In germline, CDR1 is SGHRS, CDR2 YFSETQ. Trimming left V 0 bases short and J 6 bases short, with 12 bases between. CDR3 sequence (DNA): TGCGCCAGCAGCTTGGGACTAACCCGCCCCGGGGAGCTGTTTTTT. Protein: CASSLGLTRPGELFF.

CDR3 nucleotides: TGTGCCAGTAGTCTGACACCGAACACTGAAGCTTTCTTT. Translating it yields CASSLTPNTEAFF. The V gene is TRBV19, the J gene TRBJ1-1, with unresolved D. This CDR3 spans 13 amino acids. Trimming left V 5 bases short and J 1 base short, with 8 bases between. The germline V gene encodes CDR1 LNHDA and CDR2 SQIVND (reference sequence). Full variable domain (remainder filled in from reference TRBV19 and TRBJ1-1): DGGITQSPKYLFRKEGQNVTLSCEQNLNHDAMYWYRQDPGQGLRLIYYSQIVNDFQKGDIAEGYSVSREKKESFPLTVTSAQKNPTAFYLCASSLTPNTEAFFGQGTRLTVV.

The chain is built from TRBV7-8 and TRBJ2-2; possibly TRBD1 for D (5 bases). The CDR3 sequence is 16 residues long. The germline gives CDR1 SGHVS, CDR2 FQNEAQ. Trimming removed 4 bases from V and 2 bases from J, with 14 bases in between. The CDR3 coding sequence is TGTGCCAGCAGCTCCCGGACACGAACAAACACCGGGGAGCTGTTTTTT. Translation gives CASSSRTRTNTGELFF.

The V gene is TRBV15, the J gene TRBJ1-1; D is unclear. V was trimmed by 1 base and J by 0 bases, leaving 6 bases between them. CDR1 is LNHNV, CDR2 YYDKDF, per germline (reference sequence). This CDR3 region has 14 residues. The DNA of the CDR3 is TGTGCCACCAGCAGAGGGACCCTGAACACTGAAGCTTTCTTT. This encodes CATSRGTLNTEAFF.

V usage is TRBV11-2 and J usage is TRBJ2-2; a weak D match, TRBD2 (6 bases). V lost 1 base and J 7 bases, leaving 13 bases between the germline ends. Germline V gene data show CDR1 as SGHAT and CDR2 as FQNNGV. The CDR3 runs to 15 residues. The DNA for the CDR3 is TGTGCCAGCAGCTTAGGTCCCGGGGGAGGCGGGGAGCTGTTTTTT. This sequence encodes CASSLGPGGGGELFF. Full variable domain (outside the CDR3, taken from reference TRBV11-2 and TRBJ2-2): EAGVAQSPRYKIIEKRQSVAFWCNPISGHATLYWYQQILGQGPKLLIQFQNNGVVDDSQLPKDRFSAERLKGVDSTLKIQPAKLEDSAVYLCASSLGPGGGGELFFGEGSRLTVL.

V and J are TRBV6-5 and TRBJ1-5; D remains unclear. V was pared by 3 bases and J by 1 base, with 10 bases between. Germline-derived CDR1 and CDR2 are MNHEY and SVGAGI. The CDR3 extends over 15 amino acids. Here the CDR3 DNA reads TGTGCCAGCAGTTATATCCGAGGAAGCAATCAGCCCCAGCATTTT. It translates to CASSYIRGSNQPQHF.

The rearrangement links TRBV6-1 to TRBJ1-1, with a possible D match to TRBD1 (5 bases). Germline V gives CDR1 MNHNS, CDR2 SASEGT. V shed 2 bases and J shed 0 bases, with 13 bases lying between them. The CDR3 is 16 residues long. In nucleotides, the CDR3 is TGTGCCAGCAGTGAACTAGCTAGGACACTGAACACTGAAGCTTTCTTT. As protein: CASSELARTLNTEAFF.

This CDR3 is CASALDSFSGNTIYF. The CDR3 DNA reads as TGTGCCAGTGCCCTAGACAGTTTCTCTGGAAACACCATATATTTT. The genes are TRBV19 and TRBJ1-3; the D gene is possibly TRBD1 (5 bases). The ends were cut back, 8 bases at V and 0 bases at J, with 14 bases in the middle. This CDR3 has 15 amino acids. Looked up from germline, CDR1 is LNHDA and CDR2 is SQIVND (reference sequence).

V and J are TRBV4-1 and TRBJ2-5; D unclear. This CDR3 region has 15 residues. V lost 4 bases, J lost 0 bases, and 12 bases lay in between. Germline V gene data show CDR1 as MGHRA and CDR2 as YSYEKL. CDR3 sequence reads: CASSLTTEYQETQYF. The CDR3 bases are TGCGCCAGCAGCCTCACTACAGAGTACCAAGAGACCCAGTACTTC.

This clone is labeled medium-sized (0.01 to 0.1%). The chain links TRBV6-4 to TRBJ2-1, with D hard to call. The CDR3 runs 15 residues. The germline V and J ends were trimmed by 0 bases and 4 bases, with 10 bases remaining between them. Germline loops: CDR1 MRHNA, CDR2 SNTAGT. CDR3 amino acids: CASSDSTDPYNEQFF. Here the CDR3 DNA reads TGTGCCAGCAGTGACTCGACGGATCCTTACAATGAGCAGTTCTTC.

V and J are TRBV15 and TRBJ2-3; a weak D match, TRBD2 (6 bases). V lost 6 bases and J lost 3, with 13 bases in between. This CDR3 comprises 14 residues. Germline CDR1 and CDR2: LNHNV and YYDKDF (reference sequence). The CDR3 region has the DNA TGTGCCACCAGTCTAACTAGCCGTACAGATACGCAGTATTTT. Encoded protein: CATSLTSRTDTQYF. Full variable domain (remainder filled in from reference TRBV15 and TRBJ2-3): DAMVIQNPRYQVTQFGKPVTLSCSQTLNHNVMYWYQQKSSQAPKLLFHYYDKDFNNEADTPDNFQSRRPNTSFCFLDIRSPGLGDTAMYLCATSLTSRTDTQYFGPGTRLTVL.

J is TRBJ2-1 and V is TRBV11-3, with 9 bases that match TRBD1. V lost 2 bases and J lost 1; bases outside the gene matches: 6. Looked up from germline, CDR1 is SGHNT and CDR2 is YENEEA. The CDR3 runs 17 residues. CDR3 sequence: CASSLHSGTGSYNEQFF. The CDR3 DNA follows: TGTGCCAGCAGCTTACATTCCGGGACAGGGTCCTACAATGAGCAGTTCTTC. The full variable domain, completed using reference TRBV11-3 and TRBJ2-1, is EAGVVQSPRYKIIEKKQPVAFWCNPISGHNTLYWYLQNLGQGPELLIRYENEEAVDDSQLPKDRFSAERLKGVDSTLKIQPAELGDSAVYLCASSLHSGTGSYNEQFFGPGTRLTVL.

The count of this clone is one. This rearrangement joins TRBV29-1 to TRBJ2-7; possibly TRBD1 for D (6 bases). This CDR3 has 13 amino acids. Germline V gene sequence: CDR1 SQVTM, CDR2 ANQGSEA. V was trimmed by 4 bases and J by 4 bases, leaving 14 bases between them. The CDR3 protein is CSVGTANGYEQYF. CDR3 DNA: TGCAGCGTTGGGACAGCCAATGGGTACGAGCAGTACTTC.

The chain is built from TRBV6-1 and TRBJ2-2; possibly TRBD2 for D (6 bases). This CDR3 spans 14 amino acids. CDR1 and CDR2 (germline): MNHNS, SASEGT. V dropped 0 bases and J dropped 5 bases, with 7 bases sitting between them. The CDR3 DNA reads as TGTGCCAGCAGTGAAGCGGGGACTACCGGGGAGCTGTTTTTT. This translates into CASSEAGTTGELFF.

The chain has TRBV11-2 and TRBJ1-1; D remains ambiguous. Germline V gene data show CDR1 as SGHAT and CDR2 as FQNNGV. V shed 5 bases and J shed 4 bases, with 11 bases lying between them. The CDR3 is 13 residues long. CDR3 in DNA: TGTGCCAGCAGCACGTGGGGTATCACTGAAGCTTTCTTT. It codes for CASSTWGITEAFF. Full variable domain (remainder filled in from reference TRBV11-2 and TRBJ1-1): EAGVAQSPRYKIIEKRQSVAFWCNPISGHATLYWYQQILGQGPKLLIQFQNNGVVDDSQLPKDRFSAERLKGVDSTLKIQPAKLEDSAVYLCASSTWGITEAFFGQGTRLTVV.

The CDR3 DNA is TGTGCCACCTCTACTAGGACTAGCGGCAGCACAGATACGCAGTATTTT. Translated, it gives CATSTRTSGSTDTQYF. This chain joins TRBV5-5 and TRBJ2-3, with TRBD2 matching over 10 bases. The J segment lost 0 bases and the V segment lost 9 bases, leaving 10 bases of the junction unmatched. The germline V gene encodes CDR1 SGHKS and CDR2 YYEKEE (reference sequence). The CDR3 contains 16 residues.

CDR3 sequence: CASSFPRGNSYNSPLHF. DNA of the CDR3: TGTGCCAGCAGTTTTCCCCGGGGCAACTCCTATAATTCACCCCTCCACTTT. This chain connects TRBV6-2 or TRBV6-3 to TRBJ1-6; a weak D match, TRBD1 (5 bases). The CDR3 sequence is 17 residues long. Looked up from germline, CDR1 is MNHEY and CDR2 is SVGEGT. The V end was cut by 4 bases, the J end by 0 bases, with 13 bases between.

The chain couples TRBV28 to TRBJ2-7; TRBD1 is a possible D gene (5 bases). Trimming cost V 6 bases and J 0 bases, with 12 bases left between them. In germline, CDR1 is MDHEN, CDR2 SYDVKM. This CDR3 has 14 residues. The CDR3 bases are TGTGCCAGCAGGATCACAGACAGCTCCTACGAGCAGTACTTC. This codes for CASRITDSSYEQYF.

The V call is TRBV7-8, the J call TRBJ1-5; TRBD1 is a possible D gene (5 bases). Germline CDR1 is SGHVS and CDR2 is FQNEAQ. The CDR3 spans 13 residues. Trimming removed 2 bases at V and 6 bases at J, with 8 bases between. In nucleotides, the CDR3 is TGTGCCAGCAGCTTAAGCGGGGGTCAGCCCCAGCATTTT. Its protein is CASSLSGGQPQHF.

The chain recombines TRBV30 with TRBJ1-4, with TRBD1 identical over 9 bases. CDR3 length: 13 amino acids. Germline lookup yields CDR1 GTSNPN and CDR2 SVGIG (reference sequence). Trimming removed 3 bases from V and 5 bases from J; junction bases left unmatched: 1. The CDR3 sequence: CAWRQGANEKLFF. Here the CDR3 DNA reads TGTGCCTGGAGACAGGGGGCAAATGAAAAACTGTTTTTT.

V and J are TRBV5-1 and TRBJ1-4; D is unclear. The CDR3 runs 15 residues. With 0 bases removed from V and 5 bases from J, the gap between germline ends came to 11 bases. The V gene's germline CDR1 is SGHRS and CDR2 YFSETQ. CDR3: CASSLEFGQNEKLFF. For the CDR3, the DNA is TGCGCCAGCAGCTTGGAGTTTGGGCAAAATGAAAAACTGTTTTTT.